Listed here are 20 T cell receptor beta chains from one sample, sequenced in a study of Ad26.COV2.S vaccination and SARS-CoV-2 variants. Described treatment: some 19 received Ad26.COV2.S at low or high dose, single or two shots; about 5 received placebo; per-sample allocation not given. On day 63 after the first injection, vaccine and placebo recipients gave samples. Clones were sequenced by immunoSEQ multiplex PCR, and TCRdb holds only the in-frame ones, with some missing. The sample includes about 400,000 clones, 89% of them seen just once. Sequences were derived from peripheral blood, sampled in a trial of Ad26.COV2.S vaccine versus placebo. Receptors were obtained from a person aged 18-60 years who received the Ad26.COV2.S COVID-19 vaccine or a placebo.

This rearrangement joins TRBV30 to TRBJ1-3; D call uncertain. This CDR3 has 14 amino acids. With 7 bases removed from V and 0 bases from J, the gap between germline ends came to 13 bases. The germline V gene has CDR1 GTSNPN and CDR2 SVGIG (reference sequence). The CDR3 nucleotides are TGTGCCTACAGAAGGCCTGGCTCTGGAAACACCATATATTTT. Protein product: CAYRRPGSGNTIYF.

This rearrangement joins TRBV24-1 to TRBJ2-1, with unresolved D. Trimming cost V 3 bases and J 4 bases, with 6 bases left between them. The CDR3 is made up of 13 amino acids. Germline V CDR1 and CDR2: KGHDR, SFDVKD. CDR3 amino acids: CATSDGSYNEQFF. The DNA for the CDR3 is TGTGCCACCAGTGATGGAAGTTACAATGAGCAGTTCTTC.

The chain recombines TRBV29-1 with TRBJ2-7; 7 bases match TRBD2. Trimming cost V 4 bases and J 0 bases; bases outside gene matches: 6. Germline-derived CDR1 and CDR2 are SQVTM and ANQGSEA. The CDR3 is 14 amino acids. The CDR3 spells CSVGSAGSSYEQYF. In DNA form, the CDR3 reads TGCAGCGTTGGGTCAGCGGGGAGCTCCTACGAGCAGTACTTC.

The V and J genes are TRBV12-5 and TRBJ2-3; tentative D call: TRBD1 (6 bases). The CDR3 contains 14 residues. Germline CDR1 is LGHNT and CDR2 is FRNRAP. Trimming stripped 2 bases from V and 5 bases from J, with 11 bases between. CDR3 in amino acids: CASGLSRGLDTQYF. DNA for the CDR3: TGTGCTAGTGGTTTGAGCAGGGGATTAGATACGCAGTATTTT.

The chain joins TRBV3-1 (or the pseudogene TRBV3-2) to TRBJ2-1, with D perhaps given as TRBD1 or TRBD2 (6 bases each). The CDR3 has 13 residues. Trimming stripped 0 bases from V and 13 bases from J, with 13 bases between. Germline CDR1 reads LGHDT; CDR2 reads YNNKEL (reference sequence). In DNA form, the CDR3 reads TGTGCCAGCAGCCAAGACCGGGGGCGGGACCAGTTCTTC. Its translation is CASSQDRGRDQFF.

This clone has more than one count but fewer than ten. V and J are TRBV7-3 and TRBJ2-2; no clear D gene. The CDR3 totals 13 residues. Between the trimmed V and J ends, which lost 5 bases and 5 bases, there was a span of 9 bases. Per the germline V gene, CDR1 is SGHTA and CDR2 is FQGTGA. In DNA, the CDR3 is TGTGCCAGCAGCCTAGTTAGAACCGGGGAGCTGTTTTTT. Encoded protein: CASSLVRTGELFF.

This sequence joins TRBV7-2 and TRBJ2-7; TRBD2 might be the D (5 bases). Germline CDR1 reads SGHTA; CDR2 reads FQGNSA. The CDR3 totals 14 residues. V was cut by 4 bases and J by 2 bases, with 12 bases left in between. CDR3 DNA: TGTGCCAGCAGCTACCGGACTCGTCCCTACGAGCAGTACTTC. This encodes CASSYRTRPYEQYF.

This clone was detected only a few times. The chain is built from TRBV28 and TRBJ2-7; TRBD2 matches 13 bases. The CDR3 covers 16 residues. CDR1 MDHEN and CDR2 SYDVKM come from the germline V gene. The V and J ends lost 2 bases and 3 bases, in that order; junction bases with no gene match: 4. The CDR3 spells CASSLLGLAGDYEQYF. The CDR3 DNA is TGTGCCAGCAGTTTACTCGGACTAGCGGGGGACTACGAGCAGTACTTC.

The rearrangement joins TRBV6-4 to TRBJ2-2; 9 bases are a match to TRBD2. V lost 0 bases, J lost 7 bases, and 6 bases stayed unmatched. The CDR3 totals 16 residues. Germline V gene lookup returns CDR1 MRHNA and CDR2 SNTAGT. The CDR3 coding sequence is TGTGCCAGCAGTGACTCTAGCGGGAGTGCGAGCGGGGAGCTGTTTTTT. This sequence encodes CASSDSSGSASGELFF.

This chain connects TRBV10-3 to TRBJ2-5; TRBD2 matches 10 bases. The V gene end was trimmed by 0 bases and the J gene end by 1 base; junction bases not matched to a gene: 11. CDR1 and CDR2 (germline): ENHRY, SYGVKD. This CDR3 contains 19 residues. The CDR3 reads CAISESEVGLAELQETQYF. The CDR3 DNA sequence: TGTGCCATCAGTGAGTCGGAGGTCGGACTAGCGGAACTCCAAGAGACCCAGTACTTC.

This chain joins TRBV7-9 and TRBJ2-7, with 8 bases aligning to TRBD2. CDR1 is SEHNR, CDR2 FQNEAQ, per germline (reference sequence). Trimming took 5 bases from V and 4 from J; bases not matched to a gene: 13. This CDR3 is 16 amino acids long. In DNA form, the CDR3 reads TGTGCCAGCAGCCCCCGGGGGGGCAGGGAACGGTACGAGCAGTACTTC. Translating it yields CASSPRGGRERYEQYF.

The rearrangement links TRBV24-1 to TRBJ2-7, with TRBD2 matching 8 bases. CDR1 and CDR2 from the germline V gene are KGHDR and SFDVKD. The CDR3 contains 16 residues. V dropped 2 bases and J dropped 2; count of bases not matched to a gene: 7. CDR3 in DNA: TGTGCCACCAGTGATTCCTCGTCCGGGAGGGCCTACGAGCAGTACTTC. As protein: CATSDSSSGRAYEQYF.

This clone appeared once. The CDR3 nucleotides are TGTGCCAGCAGCTTGGAGGCTAGCGGGAAGTACAATGAGCAGTTCTTC. Its protein product is CASSLEASGKYNEQFF. This chain uses TRBV5-4 with TRBJ2-1, with 9 bases matching TRBD2. The V gene end was trimmed by 0 bases and the J gene end by 4 bases; junction bases not matched to a gene: 5. Per germline, CDR1 SGHNT and CDR2 YYREEE (reference sequence). The CDR3 has 16 amino acids.

This chain joins TRBV13 and TRBJ2-7, with TRBD1 as a possible D gene (6 bases). V was shortened by 5 bases and J by 0 bases, with 11 bases between the two germline ends. Germline V gene lookup returns CDR1 PRHDT and CDR2 FYEKMQ (reference sequence). The CDR3 contains 14 residues. The CDR3 loop reads CASSTDRFSYEQYF. The CDR3 nucleotides are TGTGCCAGCAGCACCGACAGGTTCTCCTACGAGCAGTACTTC.

The sample holds one count of this clone. The V and J genes are TRBV5-6 and TRBJ1-4, with D unclear. There are 14 residues in the CDR3. Germline V gives CDR1 SGHDT, CDR2 YYEEEE. V was pared by 0 bases and J by 4 bases, with 7 bases between. DNA of the CDR3: TGTGCCAGCAGCTTGGAAGGGATTAATGAAAAACTGTTTTTT. This codes for CASSLEGINEKLFF.

In the case of this clone: Relative to the germline gene, one junction end is altered; a read error may explain this. This chain connects TRBV6-5 to TRBJ2-5; 8 bases are a match to TRBD1. This CDR3 has 15 amino acids. Germline V gene lookup returns CDR1 MNHEY and CDR2 SVGAGI. CDR3 in DNA: TGTGCCCGCAGTCTTACAGGGGGTGGGGGGCAGACCCAGTACTTC. It is translated as CARSLTGGGGQTQYF.

V gene TRBV30 combines with J gene TRBJ1-2; unclear D gene. Germline CDR1 is GTSNPN and CDR2 is SVGIG (reference sequence). The length of the CDR3 is 10 residues. As DNA, the CDR3 is TGTGCAACAGAGAACTATGGCTACACCTTC. Residues: CATENYGYTF.

This clone was seen a handful of times. This chain uses TRBV7-9 with TRBJ2-7, with 9 bases that match TRBD2. From germline, CDR1 is SEHNR and CDR2 FQNEAQ (reference sequence). Losses at the gene ends were 5 bases for V and 2 bases for J; bases not matched to a gene: 4. The CDR3 has 14 residues. The DNA for the CDR3 is TGTGCCAGCAGCGTTAGCGGGAGCGCCTACGAGCAGTACTTC. Protein sequence: CASSVSGSAYEQYF.

The rearrangement links TRBV30 to TRBJ2-7; a possible D gene is TRBD2 (6 bases). Trimming removed 2 bases at V and 0 bases at J, with 11 bases between. Germline lookup yields CDR1 GTSNPN and CDR2 SVGIG (reference sequence). This CDR3 is 14 amino acids long. The CDR3 here is CAWSSGVSSYEQYF. The CDR3 DNA reads as TGTGCCTGGAGTTCGGGGGTGAGCTCCTACGAGCAGTACTTC.

This clone came up once. The genes are TRBV5-6 and TRBJ2-2, with 14 positions matching TRBD2. This CDR3 contains 17 residues. Germline assignment: CDR1 SGHDT and CDR2 YYEEEE. V trimming: 3 bases; J trimming: 5 bases; junction bases outside the gene matches: 6. CDR3 amino acids: CASSSSGLAGVTGELFF. The CDR3 DNA is TGTGCCAGCAGCTCCTCGGGACTAGCGGGAGTTACCGGGGAGCTGTTTTTT. Combining the CDR3 with reference TRBV5-6 and TRBJ2-2 gives the whole variable domain DAGVTQSPTHLIKTRGQQVTLRCSPKSGHDTVSWYQQALGQGPQFIFQYYEEEERQRGNFPDRFSGHQFPNYSSELNVNALLLGDSALYLCASSSSGLAGVTGELFFGEGSRLTVL.